These 5 T cell receptor beta chains originate from one sample sequenced in a study of tumor-infiltrating lymphocytes in primary liver carcinoma. Starting material of roughly 0.45 ug total RNA yielded TCR beta cDNA via a constant-region primer. Three rounds of nested multiplex PCR with slightly modified ARM-PCR produced TCR beta libraries. Researchers ran the first two PCR rounds for 9 to 10 cycles each with TRBV1-TRBV30 forward primers and a C-beta reverse primer. TCRdb reanalysed the multiplex PCR reads using MiXCR and keeps one entry per CDR3 protein. In the table there are roughly 100,000 distinct CDR3 sequences, more than 65% of which are singletons. Taking roughly 18-32 mg of unsorted bulk tissue, the authors co-extracted RNA and DNA. The sample taken for sequencing was liver tumor tissue from sampling region 5. Sample subset: tumor region T5, tumor centre. The receptors come from a woman aged 60 to 75 with primary liver carcinoma and hepatitis B virus infection.

For this clonotype: One end of the junction varies from germline; a read error may be responsible. This rearrangement joins TRBV10-2 to TRBJ2-2; either TRBD1 or TRBD2 may fit D (5 bases each). CDR1 and CDR2 (germline): WSHSY, SAAADI. This CDR3 has 15 amino acids. In DNA form, the CDR3 reads TGCGCCACCCGGGGCACTTATTCGAACACCGGGGAGCTGTTTTTC. Amino acids: CATRGTYSNTGELFF.

About this clonotype itself: Possible read error: a much larger clone is one base away. The chain joins TRBV7-8 to TRBJ2-3; 10 nucleotides match TRBD1. Trimming cost V 5 bases and J 3 bases; bases outside gene matches: 8. The CDR3 runs 16 residues. Germline CDR1 reads SGHVS; CDR2 reads FQNEAQ. The CDR3: CASSRRTGGDTDTQYF. CDR3 nucleotide sequence: TGTGCCAGCAGCAGACGGACAGGGGGAGATACAGATACGCAGTATTTT. Based on the CDR3 plus reference TRBV7-8 and TRBJ2-3, the full variable domain is GAGVSQSPRYKVAKRGQDVALRCDPISGHVSLFWYQQALGQGPEFLTYFQNEAQLDKSGLPSDRFFAERPEGSVSTLKIQRTQQEDSAVYLCASSRRTGGDTDTQYFGPGTRLTVL.

The chain uses TRBV12-3 or TRBV12-4 and TRBJ2-1; D not resolved. This CDR3 region has 14 residues. The germline V and J ends were trimmed by 2 bases and 13 bases, with 18 bases remaining between them. This chain's CDR3 is CASSLIAGISEQFF. The CDR3, as DNA: TGTGCCAGCAGTTTAATCGCCGGCATCAGTGAACAGTTCTTC.

Concerning this clonotype: A read error may account for a junction end that differs from germline. The chain recombines TRBV28 with TRBJ2-6; tentatively, D is TRBD1 (5 bases). CDR3 length: 13 amino acids. Germline V CDR1 and CDR2: MDHEN, SYDVKM. CDR3 nucleotide sequence: TGTGCCAACACCCTATTTGGGGCCAACGTCCTGTCTTTC. The encoded protein is CANTLFGANVLSF.

As for this clonotype: This may be a read error: a much more frequent sequence differs by one nucleotide. This chain connects TRBV20-1 to TRBJ2-7, with 10 bases aligning to TRBD2. The CDR3 extends over 13 amino acids. Per the germline V gene, CDR1 is DFQATT and CDR2 is SNEGSKA (reference sequence). V was clipped by 4 bases and J by 6 bases; unmatched bases: 6. The CDR3 coding sequence is TGCAGTGCTACACTAGCGGGGTCACCCGAGCAGTACTTC. As protein: CSATLAGSPEQYF.